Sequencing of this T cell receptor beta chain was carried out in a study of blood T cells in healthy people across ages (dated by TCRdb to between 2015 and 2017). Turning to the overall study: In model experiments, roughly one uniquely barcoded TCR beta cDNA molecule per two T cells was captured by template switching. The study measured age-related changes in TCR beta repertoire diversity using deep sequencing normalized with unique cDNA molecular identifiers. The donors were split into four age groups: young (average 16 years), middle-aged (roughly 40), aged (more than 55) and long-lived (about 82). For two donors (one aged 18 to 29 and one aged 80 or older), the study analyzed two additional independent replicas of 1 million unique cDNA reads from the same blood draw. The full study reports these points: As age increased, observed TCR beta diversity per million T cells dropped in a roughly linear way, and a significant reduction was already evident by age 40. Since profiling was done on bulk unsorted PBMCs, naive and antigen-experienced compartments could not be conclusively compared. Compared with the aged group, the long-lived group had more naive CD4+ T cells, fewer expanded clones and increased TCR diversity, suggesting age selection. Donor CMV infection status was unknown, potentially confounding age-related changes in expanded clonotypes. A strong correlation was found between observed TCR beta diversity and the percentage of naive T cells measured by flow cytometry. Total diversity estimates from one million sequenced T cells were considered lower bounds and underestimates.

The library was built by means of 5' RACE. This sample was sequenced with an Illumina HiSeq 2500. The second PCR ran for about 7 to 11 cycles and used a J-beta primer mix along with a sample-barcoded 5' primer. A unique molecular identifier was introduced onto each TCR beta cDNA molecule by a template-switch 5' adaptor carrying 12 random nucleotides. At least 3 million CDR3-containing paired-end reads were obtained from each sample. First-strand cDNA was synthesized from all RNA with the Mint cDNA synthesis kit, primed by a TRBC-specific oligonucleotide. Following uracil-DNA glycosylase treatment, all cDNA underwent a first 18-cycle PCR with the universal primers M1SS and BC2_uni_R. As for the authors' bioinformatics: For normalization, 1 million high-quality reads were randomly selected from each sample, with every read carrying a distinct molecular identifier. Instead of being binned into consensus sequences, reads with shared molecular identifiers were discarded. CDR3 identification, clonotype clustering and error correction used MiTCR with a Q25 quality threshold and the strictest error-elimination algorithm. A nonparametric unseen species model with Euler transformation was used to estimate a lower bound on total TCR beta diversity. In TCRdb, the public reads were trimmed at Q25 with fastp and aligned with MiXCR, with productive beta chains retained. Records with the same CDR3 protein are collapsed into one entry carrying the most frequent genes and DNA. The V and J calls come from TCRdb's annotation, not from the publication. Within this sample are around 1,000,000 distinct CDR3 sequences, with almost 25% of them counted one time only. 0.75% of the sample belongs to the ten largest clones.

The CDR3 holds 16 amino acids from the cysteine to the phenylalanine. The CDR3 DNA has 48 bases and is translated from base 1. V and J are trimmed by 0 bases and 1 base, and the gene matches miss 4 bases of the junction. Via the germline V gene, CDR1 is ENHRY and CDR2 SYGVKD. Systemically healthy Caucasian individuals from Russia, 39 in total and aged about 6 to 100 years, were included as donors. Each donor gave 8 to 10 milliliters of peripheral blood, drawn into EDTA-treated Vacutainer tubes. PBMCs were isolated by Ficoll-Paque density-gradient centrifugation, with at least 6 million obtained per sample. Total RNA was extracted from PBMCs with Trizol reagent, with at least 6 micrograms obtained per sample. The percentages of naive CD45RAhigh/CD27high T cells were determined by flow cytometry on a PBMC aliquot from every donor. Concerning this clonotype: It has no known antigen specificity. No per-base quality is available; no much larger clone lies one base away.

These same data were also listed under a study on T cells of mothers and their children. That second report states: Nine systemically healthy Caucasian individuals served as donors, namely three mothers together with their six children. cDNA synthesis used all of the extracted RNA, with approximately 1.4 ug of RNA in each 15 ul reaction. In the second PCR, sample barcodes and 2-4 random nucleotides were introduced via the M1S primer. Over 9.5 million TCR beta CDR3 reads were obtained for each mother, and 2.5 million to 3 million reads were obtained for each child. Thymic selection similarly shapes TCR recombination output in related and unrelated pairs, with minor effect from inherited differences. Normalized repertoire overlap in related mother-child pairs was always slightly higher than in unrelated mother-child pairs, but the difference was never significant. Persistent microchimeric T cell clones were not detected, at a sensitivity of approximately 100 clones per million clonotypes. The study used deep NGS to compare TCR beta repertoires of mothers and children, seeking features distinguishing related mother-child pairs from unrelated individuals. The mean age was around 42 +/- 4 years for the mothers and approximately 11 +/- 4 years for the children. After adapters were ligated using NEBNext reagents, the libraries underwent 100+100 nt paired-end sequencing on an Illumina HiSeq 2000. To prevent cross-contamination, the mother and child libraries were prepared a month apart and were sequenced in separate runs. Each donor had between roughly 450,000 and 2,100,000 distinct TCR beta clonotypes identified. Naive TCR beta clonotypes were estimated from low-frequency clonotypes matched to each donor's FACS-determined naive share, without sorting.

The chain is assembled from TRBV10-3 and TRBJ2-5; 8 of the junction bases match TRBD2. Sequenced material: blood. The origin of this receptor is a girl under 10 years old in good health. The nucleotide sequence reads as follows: TGTGCCATCAGTGAGTCTCGCGGGGGGTCCCAAGAGACCCAGTACTTC. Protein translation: CAISESRGGSQETQYF.